The 2 T cell receptor beta chains below all came from one sample that was sequenced in a study of immune heterogeneity within non-small cell lung tumors. Per sample, roughly 600 ng of bulk tumor genomic DNA was the template used. Several widely spaced biopsies per primary tumor were taken during surgery. Curative surgical treatment was performed in patients who had newly diagnosed, untreated non-small cell lung cancer. For the TCR beta CDR3, multiplex PCR with 32 V and 13 J primers performed the amplification. Each CDR3 protein is one row after TCRdb ran MiXCR on the multiplex PCR reads. The sample gives about 15,000 distinct CDR3 sequences, 30% of which show up once; 13% to 15% is in the top ten. Sequences were obtained from lung tumor tissue. These receptors were obtained from a woman in her fifties or sixties with non-small cell lung cancer.

On this clonotype: The germline gene is not matched at one end of the junction; a read error may be the cause. The chain recombines TRBV20-1 with TRBJ2-3, with D perhaps assigned TRBD1 or TRBD2 (5 bases each). Germline CDR1 and CDR2: DFQATT and SNEGSKA (reference sequence). There are 16 residues in the CDR3. CDR3 DNA: TGCAGTGCTAGAGCCATCCTCGGGGCTAGCATAGATACGCAGTATTTT. Amino acids: CSARAILGASIDTQYF.

The chain joins TRBV6-2 or TRBV6-3 to TRBJ1-5; TRBD1 agrees at 9 bases. The CDR3 is 16 amino acids. Germline CDR1 and CDR2: MNHEY and SVGEGT. J was trimmed by 6 bases and V by 6 bases; bases with no gene match: 12. CDR3 loop: CASRYPPGTGTQPQHF. Written as DNA, the CDR3 is TGTGCCAGCAGATACCCCCCCGGGACAGGGACTCAGCCCCAGCATTTT.